This is a list of T cell receptor beta chains from one sample in a study of control samples from healthy donors and cancer patients. Some clones are missing from TCRdb's copy, which holds only in-frame ones; the method was immunoSEQ multiplex PCR. This sample has approximately 99,000 clones, with approximately 82% found just once. Specimen: blood. The receptors come from a young man in good health. Both conserved end residues are part of each CDR3. A D gene is named only where the DNA matches it firmly. The size entry is marked missing in some rows and otherwise reads once, few, many or a size class.

D,size,V,J,DNA,CDR3
-,-,TRBV7-6,TRBJ2-3,TGTGCCAGCAGCGGCGGCGTTACAGATACGCAGTATTTT,CASSGGVTDTQYF
-,-,TRBV7-2,TRBJ1-1,TGTGCCAGCGGAGGCAGGGTTAACACTGAAGCTTTCTTT,CASGGRVNTEAFF
TRBD1,-,TRBV5-6,TRBJ2-1,TGTGCCAGCAGCTTAGACAGGGGGTTCACCGATGAGCAGTTCTTC,CASSLDRGFTDEQFF
-,-,TRBV6-5,TRBJ1-4,TGTGCCAGCAGTTACTCCCCCATGACAAGATATGAAAAACTGTTTTTT,CASSYSPMTRYEKLFF
TRBD2,-,TRBV25-1,TRBJ2-1,TGTGCCAGCAGTGAAACCGGGGGGGTGGAACAGTTCTTC,CASSETGGVEQFF
-,-,TRBV6-6,TRBJ2-5,TGTGCCAGCTCCGGCAGGGCAGGGGAGACCCAGTACTTC,CASSGRAGETQYF
-,-,TRBV11-2,TRBJ2-2,TGTGCCAGCAGCTTTACACCGGAGCTGTTTTTT,CASSFTPELFF
-,-,TRBV5-1,TRBJ1-2,TGCGCCAGCAGCTTGGCCAGTTTGAGTGGCTACACCTTC,CASSLASLSGYTF
TRBD2,-,TRBV11-2,TRBJ2-2,TGTGCCAGCAGCTTAGTGGGTACGACTAGCGGGGGCCTCACCGGGGAGCTGTTTTTT,CASSLVGTTSGGLTGELFF
-,-,TRBV3-1/TRBV3-2,TRBJ2-4,TGTGCCAGCATGGGTGGGGAGTACTTC,CASMGGEYF
TRBD1,once,TRBV19,TRBJ1-6,TGTGCCAGTAGGCCTACCGGGACAGGGGTTTCACCCCTCCACTTT,CASRPTGTGVSPLHF
-,-,TRBV10-3,TRBJ2-5,TGTGCCATCAGCGACTTTCAAGAGACCCAGTACTTC,CAISDFQETQYF
-,-,TRBV24-1,TRBJ2-6,TGTGCCACCAGTGATTTTACTCGTGGGGCCAACGTCCTGACTTTC,CATSDFTRGANVLTF
-,-,TRBV27,TRBJ1-5,TGTGCCAGCAGTCTCCGACAGAATCGACAGCCCCAGCATTTT,CASSLRQNRQPQHF
-,-,TRBV6-6,TRBJ2-7,TGTGCCAGCAGTCATACCTACGAGCAGTACTTC,CASSHTYEQYF
TRBD1,-,TRBV2,TRBJ1-1,TGTGCCAGCAGCACCCGACAGGGACTGAACACTGAAGCTTTCTTT,CASSTRQGLNTEAFF
-,-,TRBV4-1,TRBJ1-1,TGCGCCAGCAGTTTCAGAAATATGAACACTGAAGCTTTCTTT,CASSFRNMNTEAFF
-,-,TRBV5-1,TRBJ2-1,TGCGCCAGCAGCTTTGAGGGGTTCTACAATGAGCAGTTCTTC,CASSFEGFYNEQFF
-,few,TRBV28,TRBJ2-5,TGTGCCAGTCTCCCCCCCGGCAGGGGCCAAGAGACCCAGTACTTC,CASLPPGRGQETQYF
-,-,TRBV25-1,TRBJ1-5,TGTGCCAGCAGAGAGTCTAGCAATCAGCCCCAGCATTTT,CASRESSNQPQHF
-,once,TRBV4-3,TRBJ1-1,TGCGCCAGCAGCCAAGAACGCATGGCTGAAGCTTTCTTT,CASSQERMAEAFF
-,-,TRBV27,TRBJ2-1,TGTGCCAGCAGTTTTCCAGGCAATGAGCAGTTCTTC,CASSFPGNEQFF
TRBD1,-,TRBV6-2/TRBV6-3,TRBJ2-7,TGTGCCAGCAGTTACTCAGTAAGTACAGGGGCAAAGAGGGTCCGCTACGAGCAGTACTTC,CASSYSVSTGAKRVRYEQYF
TRBD2,once,TRBV6-2/TRBV6-3,TRBJ2-3,TGTGCCAGCAGTTACTCGATGGCTAGCGGGGGCACAGATACGCAGTATTTT,CASSYSMASGGTDTQYF
-,-,TRBV19,TRBJ1-2,TGTGCCACCAGATCGACAGGCGTCTATGGCTACACCTTC,CATRSTGVYGYTF
-,-,TRBV19,TRBJ1-2,TGTGCCAGTAGTACACCCGGGACCTATGGCTACACCTTC,CASSTPGTYGYTF
-,-,TRBV11-2,TRBJ2-7,TGTGCCAGCAGCTTAGTGGCAGGCCCCTACGAGCAGTACTTC,CASSLVAGPYEQYF
TRBD2,-,TRBV11-2,TRBJ2-1,TGTGCCAGCACCCTACGAGCTACGGGGGGGGAGGGGAATGAGCAGTTCTTC,CASTLRATGGEGNEQFF
-,-,TRBV7-8,TRBJ1-2,TGTGCCAGCTCCCGGTCGGGGGCGCGGGATGGCTACACCTTC,CASSRSGARDGYTF
-,-,TRBV6-6,TRBJ1-3,TGTGCCAGCAGTTACTCTATCGGGACCTCTGGAAACACCATATATTTT,CASSYSIGTSGNTIYF
-,-,TRBV19,TRBJ1-4,TGTGCCAGTAGTCCCGGGACGGCGGCTAATGAAAAACTGTTTTTT,CASSPGTAANEKLFF
-,-,TRBV11-3,TRBJ1-1,TGTGCCAGCAGCTCCTCCAGCAACACTGAAGCTTTCTTT,CASSSSSNTEAFF
TRBD2,-,TRBV5-1,TRBJ2-3,TGCGCCAGCAGACCAGGACTAGCGGGGGGGACAGATACGCAGTATTTT,CASRPGLAGGTDTQYF
-,-,TRBV9,TRBJ2-3,TGTGCCAGCAGCGTAGTCGGGGGGCGAGGAGATACGCAGTATTTT,CASSVVGGRGDTQYF
-,-,TRBV7-2,TRBJ1-6,TGTGCCAGCAGTTATAAAGGGAAGGATTCACCCCTCCACTTT,CASSYKGKDSPLHF
-,-,TRBV18,TRBJ2-1,TGTGCCAGCTCACCGAGACAGGGCTGGGGGGAGAATGAGCAGTTCTTC,CASSPRQGWGENEQFF
-,-,TRBV24-1,TRBJ2-1,TGTGCCACCAGTGCTATGGGGGAACGATTCTCCTACAATGAGCAGTTCTTC,CATSAMGERFSYNEQFF
-,-,TRBV30,TRBJ2-1,TGTGCCTGGAGTCGGACAGACAATGAGCAGTTCTTC,CAWSRTDNEQFF
-,-,TRBV3-1/TRBV3-2,TRBJ2-3,TGTGCCAGCAGCCAGCAAACAGGGGGGGTTACAGATACGCAGTATTTT,CASSQQTGGVTDTQYF
-,-,TRBV11-2,TRBJ2-3,TGTGCCAGCAGCCCAAGGACTGCAGCAGATACGCAGTATTTT,CASSPRTAADTQYF